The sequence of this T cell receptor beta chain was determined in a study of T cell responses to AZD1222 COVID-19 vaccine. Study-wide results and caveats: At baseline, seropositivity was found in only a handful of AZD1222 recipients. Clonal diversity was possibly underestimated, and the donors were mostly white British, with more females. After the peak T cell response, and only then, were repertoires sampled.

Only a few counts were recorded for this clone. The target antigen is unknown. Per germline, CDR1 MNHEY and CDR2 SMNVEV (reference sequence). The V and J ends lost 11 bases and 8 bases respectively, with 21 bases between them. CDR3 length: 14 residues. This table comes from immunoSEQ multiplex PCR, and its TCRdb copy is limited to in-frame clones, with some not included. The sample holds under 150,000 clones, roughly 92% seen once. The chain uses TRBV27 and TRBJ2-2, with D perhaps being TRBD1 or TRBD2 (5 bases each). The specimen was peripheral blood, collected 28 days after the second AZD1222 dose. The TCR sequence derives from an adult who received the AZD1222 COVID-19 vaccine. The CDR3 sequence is CASARGTEVGELFF. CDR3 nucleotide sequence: TGTGCCTCCGCACGGGGCACGGAGGTGGGGGAGCTGTTTTTT.